A single sample is the source of the 18 T cell receptor beta chains below, sequenced in a study of beta chain features in type 1 diabetes. Sequencing targeted expressed TCRB transcripts, as all isolated RNA had been reverse transcribed. Profiled with immunoSEQ multiplex PCR; TCRdb holds only in-frame clones, not every one. This sample has tens of thousands of clones, with roughly three fifths found just once. The source material was Tregs from blood. The receptor set was obtained from a woman aged 18-35 years in good health.

This clone was seen a few times. This chain links TRBV6-1 with TRBJ1-5; 9 nucleotides align to TRBD1. The J segment lost 6 bases and the V segment lost 8 bases, leaving 11 bases of the junction unmatched. The CDR3 length is 15 residues. The germline CDR1 and CDR2 sequences are MNHNS and SASEGT. CDR3 loop: CASGRSQGAGQPQHF. The CDR3 DNA is TGTGCCAGCGGCCGTTCACAGGGGGCAGGTCAGCCCCAGCATTTT.

The chain couples TRBV19 to TRBJ1-5, with 8 bases aligning to TRBD1. The V gene end was trimmed by 3 bases and the J gene end by 4 bases; junction bases not matched to a gene: 5. This CDR3 is 15 amino acids long. Per germline, CDR1 LNHDA and CDR2 SQIVND (reference sequence). CDR3 region: CASSMKQGGNQPQHF. The CDR3 coding sequence is TGTGCCAGTAGTATGAAACAGGGGGGGAATCAGCCCCAGCATTTT.

This clone was seen just once. Germline is not matched at one junction end, which may reflect a read error. This rearrangement joins TRBV10-3 to TRBJ1-5; D gene unclear. This CDR3 region has 12 residues. Germline V gene sequence: CDR1 ENHRY, CDR2 SYGVKD. In nucleotides, the CDR3 is TGTGCCATCGGGGAGGGCAACCAGCCCCAGCATTTT. Its translation is CAIGEGNQPQHF.

The V call is TRBV5-1, the J call TRBJ1-2; 8 bases line up with TRBD1. Germline V gene sequence: CDR1 SGHRS, CDR2 YFSETQ. V dropped 0 bases and J dropped 3; count of bases not matched to a gene: 4. There are 15 residues in the CDR3. For the CDR3, the DNA is TGCGCCAGCAGCTTGGACAGGGGGGAATACTATGGCTACACCTTC. Its translation: CASSLDRGEYYGYTF.

Remarks on this clone: This sample includes further DNA sequences coding for the same CDR3. V gene TRBV5-1 combines with J gene TRBJ2-5, with 7 bases matching TRBD1. V trimming: 3 bases; J trimming: 5 bases; junction bases outside the gene matches: 1. The germline V gene encodes CDR1 SGHRS and CDR2 YFSETQ. The CDR3 sequence is 12 residues long. The CDR3 sequence is CASSSRGETQYF. The DNA of the CDR3 is TGCGCCAGCAGCTCCAGGGGGGAGACCCAGTACTTC.

This clone appeared a single time. This rearrangement joins TRBV5-1 to TRBJ1-4; D is perhaps TRBD1 (5 bases). The V gene lost 0 bases and the J gene lost 4 bases, with 13 bases spanning the gap. The CDR3 spans 16 residues. Germline values: CDR1 SGHRS, CDR2 YFSETQ. CDR3 sequence reads: CASSLALSQGNEKLFF. CDR3 in DNA: TGCGCCAGCAGCTTGGCCCTGTCCCAGGGTAATGAAAAACTGTTTTTT.

The chain has TRBV4-1 and TRBJ1-2, with unresolved D. V was trimmed by 4 bases and J by 2 bases, leaving 8 bases between them. There are 13 residues in the CDR3. The germline V gene has CDR1 MGHRA and CDR2 YSYEKL. In DNA form, the CDR3 reads TGCGCCAGCAGCCGAGGTGGCAACTATGGCTACACCTTC. Translating gives CASSRGGNYGYTF.

The chain recombines TRBV18 with TRBJ1-3; 9 bases map to TRBD1. This CDR3 is 20 amino acids long. Germline assignment: CDR1 KGHSH and CDR2 LQKENI. J lost 4 bases, V lost 2 bases, and 18 bases had no gene match. The CDR3 loop reads CASSPRPDIRSGTGGNTIYF. CDR3 sequence (DNA): TGTGCCAGCTCACCAAGGCCCGACATCCGATCCGGGACAGGGGGAAACACCATATATTTT.

In its sample, this clone was seen a few times. The chain links TRBV18 to TRBJ2-1, with 15 bases lining up with TRBD2. From germline, CDR1 is KGHSH and CDR2 LQKENI. J gave up 3 bases and V 0 bases, and 3 bases lay outside the gene matches. This CDR3 has 18 residues. Here the CDR3 reads CASSPPGLAGGLYNEQFF. CDR3 sequence (DNA): TGTGCCAGCTCACCACCGGGACTAGCGGGAGGCCTCTACAATGAGCAGTTCTTC.

This chain links TRBV7-9 with TRBJ2-2, with D perhaps TRBD2 (5 bases). The length of the CDR3 is 14 residues. Per the germline V gene, CDR1 is SEHNR and CDR2 is FQNEAQ (reference sequence). V was pared by 5 bases and J by 6 bases, with 13 bases between. The CDR3: CASSPPGLPGELFF. In DNA, the CDR3 is TGTGCCAGCAGCCCCCCCGGACTCCCCGGGGAGCTGTTTTTT.

This rearrangement joins TRBV2 to TRBJ2-7, with 9 bases identical to TRBD1. The V segment lost 6 bases and the J segment 3 bases; nucleotides outside the gene matches: 3. CDR1 and CDR2 from the germline V gene are SNHLY and FYNNEI. The CDR3 contains 13 residues. CDR3: CASRPDRGYEQYF. The CDR3 nucleotides read TGTGCCAGCAGACCGGACAGGGGCTACGAGCAGTACTTC.

The chain has TRBV7-2 and TRBJ1-5, with D perhaps matching TRBD1 (6 bases). Trimming left V 5 bases short and J 7 bases short, with 18 bases between. Germline loops: CDR1 SGHTA, CDR2 FQGNSA. The CDR3 is 15 residues long. CDR3 DNA: TGTGCCAGCAGCCGAGAAACAGGGCGGAGGCAGCCCCAGCATTTT. Amino acid sequence: CASSRETGRRQPQHF.

V is TRBV18 and J is TRBJ1-6, with D unresolved. Deletions cut 3 bases from V and 7 bases from J, with 10 bases between. The CDR3 loop spans 14 amino acids. Germline V gives CDR1 KGHSH, CDR2 LQKENI. CDR3 protein: CASSPARSNSPLHF. The CDR3 region has the DNA TGTGCCAGCTCACCGGCCAGGTCAAATTCACCCCTCCACTTT.

This clone was counted only a few times. The chain combines TRBV7-2 with TRBJ2-6; possible D gene TRBD1, 6 bases. V was shortened by 5 bases and J by 1 base, with 9 bases between the two germline ends. Germline CDR1 SGHTA, CDR2 FQGNSA. The length of the CDR3 is 15 residues. In DNA form, the CDR3 reads TGTGCCAGCAGCCTTAGGGGGTCTGGGGCCAACGTCCTGACTTTC. It translates to CASSLRGSGANVLTF.

This chain joins TRBV6-1 and TRBJ2-6; D not resolved. Germline assignment: CDR1 MNHNS and CDR2 SASEGT. Trimming took off 5 bases at V and 2 bases at J, with 10 bases between the two ends. CDR3 length: 15 residues. The CDR3 DNA reads as TGTGCCAGCAGTCCGGTGGTGGCTGGGGCCAACGTCCTGACTTTC. Translation: CASSPVVAGANVLTF.

The chain employs TRBV7-2 and TRBJ1-2; no firm D call. The V end was cut by 5 bases, the J end by 8 bases, with 15 bases between. Germline V gives CDR1 SGHTA, CDR2 FQGNSA. This CDR3 is 13 amino acids long. CDR3 region: CASSPITGAGYTF. The CDR3 nucleotides read TGTGCCAGCAGCCCCATCACGGGAGCCGGCTACACCTTC.

The rearrangement joins TRBV19 to TRBJ2-7; the D gene is possibly TRBD1 (5 bases). The V and J ends lost 6 bases and 4 bases respectively, with 13 bases between them. This CDR3 is 13 amino acids long. Germline loops: CDR1 LNHDA, CDR2 SQIVND (reference sequence). Here the CDR3 DNA reads TGTGCCAGTAGCGGACAAGTGGGTTACGAGCAGTACTTC. Its translation is CASSGQVGYEQYF.

The gene calls are TRBV27 and TRBJ2-1, with 10 bases aligning to TRBD2. The CDR3 consists of 21 residues. Germline V CDR1 and CDR2: MNHEY, SMNVEV (reference sequence). J lost 0 bases, V lost 2 bases, and 16 bases had no gene match. The CDR3 sequence: CASSLRFRGEVAGGSYNEQFF. The CDR3, as DNA: TGTGCCAGCAGTTTAAGGTTCAGGGGAGAGGTAGCGGGGGGCTCCTACAATGAGCAGTTCTTC.